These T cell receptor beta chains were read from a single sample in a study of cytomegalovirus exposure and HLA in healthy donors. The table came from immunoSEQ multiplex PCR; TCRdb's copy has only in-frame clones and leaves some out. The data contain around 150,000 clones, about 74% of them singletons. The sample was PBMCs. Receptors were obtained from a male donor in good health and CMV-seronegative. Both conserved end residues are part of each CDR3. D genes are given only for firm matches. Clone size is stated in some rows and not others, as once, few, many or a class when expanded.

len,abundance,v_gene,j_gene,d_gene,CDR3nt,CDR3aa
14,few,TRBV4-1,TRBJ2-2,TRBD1,TGCGCCAGCAGCCTGGGACAGAGCACCGGGGAGCTGTTTTTT,CASSLGQSTGELFF
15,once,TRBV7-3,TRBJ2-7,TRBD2,TGTGCCAGCAGCTTAGGGACTAGCGATTTCTACGAGCAGTACTTC,CASSLGTSDFYEQYF
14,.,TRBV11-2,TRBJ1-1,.,TGTGCCAGCAGCTTAAGGGGGACGAACACTGAAGCTTTCTTT,CASSLRGTNTEAFF
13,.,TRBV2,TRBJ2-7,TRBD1,TGTGCCAGCAGTCTGACAGGGGTCTACGAGCAGTACTTC,CASSLTGVYEQYF
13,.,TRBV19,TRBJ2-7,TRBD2,TGTGCCAGCCGGACTAGCGGTTCCTACGAGCAGTACTTC,CASRTSGSYEQYF
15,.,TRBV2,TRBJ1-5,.,TGTGCCAGCAGTGAATCCGATACTCTCTCCGAGCCCCAGCATTTT,CASSESDTLSEPQHF
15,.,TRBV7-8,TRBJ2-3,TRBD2,TGTGCCAGCAGCTACGGACTAGCGGGAGTAGATACGCAGTATTTT,CASSYGLAGVDTQYF
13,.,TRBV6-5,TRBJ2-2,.,TGTGCCGCGAGAATTACGAACACCGGGGAGCTGTTTTTT,CAARITNTGELFF
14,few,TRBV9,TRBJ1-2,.,TGTGCCAGCAGCCTCAGGGTGGATGGCTATGGCTACACCTTC,CASSLRVDGYGYTF
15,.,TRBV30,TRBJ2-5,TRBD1,TGTGCCGGCATTCCCCCAACAGGGGCGGGAGAGACCCAGTACTTC,CAGIPPTGAGETQYF
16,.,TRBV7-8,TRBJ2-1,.,TGTGCCAGCAGCTTAGGGCCAGGGGGGACCTACAATGAGCAGTTCTTC,CASSLGPGGTYNEQFF
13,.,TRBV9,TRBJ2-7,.,TGTGCCAGCAGCGACGGGGGACTCTACGAGCAGTACTTC,CASSDGGLYEQYF
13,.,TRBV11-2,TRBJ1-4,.,TGTGCCAGCAACGGGGGGGCTAATGAAAAACTGTTTTTT,CASNGGANEKLFF
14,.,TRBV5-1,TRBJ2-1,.,TGCGCCAGCAGCCAACCCGACTTGTACAATGAGCAGTTCTTC,CASSQPDLYNEQFF
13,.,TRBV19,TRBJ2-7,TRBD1,TGTGCCAGTAGTATTACAGGGGGCTACGAGCAGTACTTC,CASSITGGYEQYF
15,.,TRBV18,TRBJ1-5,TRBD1,TGTGCCAGCTCACCGACAGGGGGTAGCAATCAGCCCCAGCATTTT,CASSPTGGSNQPQHF
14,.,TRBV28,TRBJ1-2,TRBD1,TGTGCCAGCAGTTACAGGGGGCTAGGGGGTGGCTACACCTTC,CASSYRGLGGGYTF
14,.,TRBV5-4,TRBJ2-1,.,TGTGCCAGCACCAACTCCAGGGGTACGGATGAGCAGTTCTTC,CASTNSRGTDEQFF
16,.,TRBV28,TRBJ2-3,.,TGTGCCAGCAGTAGGGGGCTAGCGGGCAGCACAGATACGCAGTATTTT,CASSRGLAGSTDTQYF
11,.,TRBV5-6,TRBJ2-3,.,TGTGCCAGCAGCCCCCGCGATACGAAGTATTTT,CASSPRDTKYF
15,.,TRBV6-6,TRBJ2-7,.,TGTGCCAGCAGTTACGGCACAGGGACTACCTACGAGCAGTACTTC,CASSYGTGTTYEQYF
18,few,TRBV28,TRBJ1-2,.,TGTGCCAGCACCTTCGGGGCCGGGGACACCTCATCTAACTATGGCTACACCTTC,CASTFGAGDTSSNYGYTF
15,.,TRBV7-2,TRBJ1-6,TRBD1,TGTGCCAGCAGCTTAGGAGGGACAGGGGATGTACCCCTCCACTTT,CASSLGGTGDVPLHF
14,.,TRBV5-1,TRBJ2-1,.,TGCGCCAGCATCCGGGACACCTCCTACAATGAGCAGTTCTTC,CASIRDTSYNEQFF
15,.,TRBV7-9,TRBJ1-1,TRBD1,TGTGCCAGCACCTTACAGGGACAGACGAACACTGAAGCTTTCTTT,CASTLQGQTNTEAFF
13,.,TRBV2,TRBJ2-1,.,TGTGCCAGCAGTGTGCCGGGGTACAATGAGCAGTTCTTC,CASSVPGYNEQFF
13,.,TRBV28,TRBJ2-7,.,TGTGCCAGCAGCCTGGACAGTTCCTACGAGCAGTACTTC,CASSLDSSYEQYF
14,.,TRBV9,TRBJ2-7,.,TGTGCCAGCGGCCAGGGCTCTAAGTCCTACGAGCAGTACTTC,CASGQGSKSYEQYF
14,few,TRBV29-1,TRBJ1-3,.,TGCAGCGTTCGACGGGATCCCTCTGGAAACACCATATATTTT,CSVRRDPSGNTIYF
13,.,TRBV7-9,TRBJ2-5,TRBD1,TGTGCCAGCAGAGCCGACAGGGTCGAGACCCAGTACTTC,CASRADRVETQYF
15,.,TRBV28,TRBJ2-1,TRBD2,TGTGCCAGCAGTTTAGGCGGGAGGGCCCTCGATGAGCAGTTCTTC,CASSLGGRALDEQFF
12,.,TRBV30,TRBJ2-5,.,TGTGCCTGGAGTCTCCAGCAAGAGACCCAGTACTTC,CAWSLQQETQYF
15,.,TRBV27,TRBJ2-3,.,TGTGCCTCCAGAGGGTTGCGGGCGGGCACAGATACGCAGTATTTT,CASRGLRAGTDTQYF
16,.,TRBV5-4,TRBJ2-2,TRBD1,TGTGCCAGCAGCGTTGCCGGGACAGGGCTTACCGGGGAGCTGTTTTTT,CASSVAGTGLTGELFF
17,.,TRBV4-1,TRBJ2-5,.,TGCGCCAGCAGCCACCTCGACAGAGACCAATTCCAAGAGACCCAGTACTTC,CASSHLDRDQFQETQYF
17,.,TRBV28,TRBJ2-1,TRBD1,TGTGCCAGCAGTTCCGGACAGGGCATAACTACTTACAATGAGCAGTTCTTC,CASSSGQGITTYNEQFF